This entry describes one TCR beta chain. The data were obtained in a study of identical twins. TCRdb called the 5' RACE reads again in MiXCR, with one record for every CDR3 protein. The repertoire holds approximately 190,000 distinct CDR3 sequences, with about a sixth as singletons. Trimming cost V 1 base and J 2 bases, with 11 bases left between them. CDR1 and CDR2 (germline): MDHEN, SYDVKM. There are 15 residues in the CDR3. These records were also assigned to another study, of T cells expressing NK-cell markers.

The clonotype originates from a woman under 30 in good health. The rearrangement uses TRBV28 and TRBJ2-5; tentative D call: TRBD1 (6 bases). Sequences were obtained from CD8+ T cells sorted from blood. The CDR3 DNA reads TGTGCCAGCAGTTTATTGGGGGCTCGTCAAGAGACCCAGTACTTC. Its protein is CASSLLGARQETQYF.